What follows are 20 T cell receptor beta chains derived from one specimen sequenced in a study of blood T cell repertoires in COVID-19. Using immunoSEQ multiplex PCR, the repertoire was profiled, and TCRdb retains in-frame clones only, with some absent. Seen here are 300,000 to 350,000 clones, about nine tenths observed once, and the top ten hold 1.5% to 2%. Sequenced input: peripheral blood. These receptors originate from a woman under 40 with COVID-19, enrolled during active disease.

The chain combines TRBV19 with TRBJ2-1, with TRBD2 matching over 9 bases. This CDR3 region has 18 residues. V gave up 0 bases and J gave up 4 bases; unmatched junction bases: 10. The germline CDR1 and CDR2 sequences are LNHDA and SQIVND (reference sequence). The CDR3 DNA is TGTGCCAGTAGTATAGATGACGACAGGGCGGGGGGGTACAATGAGCAGTTCTTC. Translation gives CASSIDDDRAGGYNEQFF.

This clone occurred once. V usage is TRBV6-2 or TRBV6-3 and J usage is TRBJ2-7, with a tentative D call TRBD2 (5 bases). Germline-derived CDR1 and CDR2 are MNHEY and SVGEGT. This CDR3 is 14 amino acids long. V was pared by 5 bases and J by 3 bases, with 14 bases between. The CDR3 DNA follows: TGTGCCAGCAGTCCCGACGGGAACTTCTACGAGCAGTACTTC. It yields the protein CASSPDGNFYEQYF.

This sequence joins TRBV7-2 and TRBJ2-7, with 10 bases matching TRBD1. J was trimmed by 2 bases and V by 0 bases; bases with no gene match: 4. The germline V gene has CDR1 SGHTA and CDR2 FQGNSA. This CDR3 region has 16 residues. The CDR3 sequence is CASSLARQGAPYEQYF. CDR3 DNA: TGTGCCAGCAGCTTAGCTAGACAGGGGGCCCCCTACGAGCAGTACTTC.

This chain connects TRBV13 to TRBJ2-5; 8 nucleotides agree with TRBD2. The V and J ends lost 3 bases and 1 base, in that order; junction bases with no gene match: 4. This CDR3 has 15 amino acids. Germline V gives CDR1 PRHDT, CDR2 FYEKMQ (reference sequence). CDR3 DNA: TGTGCCAGCAGCTTTGTTAGCGGGGTCCAAGAGACCCAGTACTTC. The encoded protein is CASSFVSGVQETQYF. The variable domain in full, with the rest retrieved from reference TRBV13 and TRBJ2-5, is AAGVIQSPRHLIKEKRETATLKCYPIPRHDTVYWYQQGPGQDPQFLISFYEKMQSDKGSIPDRFSAQQFSDYHSELNMSSLELGDSALYFCASSFVSGVQETQYFGPGTRLLVL.

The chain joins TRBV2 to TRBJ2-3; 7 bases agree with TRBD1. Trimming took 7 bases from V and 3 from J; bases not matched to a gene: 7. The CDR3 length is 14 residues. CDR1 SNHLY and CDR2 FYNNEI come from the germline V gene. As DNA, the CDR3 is TGTGCCAGCACTGACAGGGCGAAGACAGATACGCAGTATTTT. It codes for CASTDRAKTDTQYF.

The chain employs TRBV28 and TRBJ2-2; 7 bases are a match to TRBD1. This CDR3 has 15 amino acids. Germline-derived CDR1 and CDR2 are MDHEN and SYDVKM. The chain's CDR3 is CAGSLGTANTGELFF. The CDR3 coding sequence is TGTGCGGGATCCCTGGGGACAGCGAACACCGGGGAGCTGTTTTTT.

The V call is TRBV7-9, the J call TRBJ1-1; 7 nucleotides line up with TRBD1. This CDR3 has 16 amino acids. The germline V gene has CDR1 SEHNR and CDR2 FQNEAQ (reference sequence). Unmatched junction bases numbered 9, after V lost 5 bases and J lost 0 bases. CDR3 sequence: CASSPMAGGMNTEAFF. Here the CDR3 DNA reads TGTGCCAGCAGCCCGATGGCAGGGGGGATGAACACTGAAGCTTTCTTT.

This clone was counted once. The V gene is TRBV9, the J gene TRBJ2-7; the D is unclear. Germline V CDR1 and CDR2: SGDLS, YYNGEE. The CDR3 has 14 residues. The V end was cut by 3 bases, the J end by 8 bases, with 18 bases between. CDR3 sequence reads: CASSGDFYPTKQYF. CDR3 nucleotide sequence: TGTGCCAGCAGCGGCGACTTCTACCCTACGAAGCAGTACTTC.

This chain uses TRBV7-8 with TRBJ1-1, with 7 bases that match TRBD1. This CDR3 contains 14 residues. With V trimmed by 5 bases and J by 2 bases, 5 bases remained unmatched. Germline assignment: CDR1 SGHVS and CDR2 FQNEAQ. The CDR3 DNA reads TGTGCCAGCAGCAAAAGGGACAGTAACACTGAAGCTTTCTTT. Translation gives CASSKRDSNTEAFF.

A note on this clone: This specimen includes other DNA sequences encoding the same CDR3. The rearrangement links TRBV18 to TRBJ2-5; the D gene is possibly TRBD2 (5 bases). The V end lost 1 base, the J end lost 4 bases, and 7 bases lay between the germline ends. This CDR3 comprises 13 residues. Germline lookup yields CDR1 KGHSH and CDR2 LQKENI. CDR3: CASSPQGAETQYF. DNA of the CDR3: TGTGCCAGCTCACCACAGGGAGCAGAGACCCAGTACTTC.

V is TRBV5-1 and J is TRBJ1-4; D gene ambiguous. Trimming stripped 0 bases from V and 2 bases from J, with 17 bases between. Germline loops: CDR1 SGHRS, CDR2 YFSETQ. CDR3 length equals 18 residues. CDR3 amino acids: CASSLVPSFGVTNEKLFF. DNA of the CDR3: TGCGCCAGCAGCTTGGTCCCGTCTTTCGGGGTCACTAATGAAAAACTGTTTTTT.

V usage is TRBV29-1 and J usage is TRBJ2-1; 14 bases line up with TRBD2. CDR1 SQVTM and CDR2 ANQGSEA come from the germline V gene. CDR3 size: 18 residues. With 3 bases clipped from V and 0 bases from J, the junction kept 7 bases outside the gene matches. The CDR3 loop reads CSVEGGLAGARSYNEQFF. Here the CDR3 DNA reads TGCAGCGTTGAGGGGGGACTAGCGGGGGCCCGCTCCTACAATGAGCAGTTCTTC.

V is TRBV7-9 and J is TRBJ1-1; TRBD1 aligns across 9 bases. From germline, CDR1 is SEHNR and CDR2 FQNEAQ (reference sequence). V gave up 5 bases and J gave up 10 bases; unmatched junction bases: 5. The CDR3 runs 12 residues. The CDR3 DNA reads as TGTGCCAGCAGCAGAACGGGACAGGGAGCTTTCTTT. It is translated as CASSRTGQGAFF.

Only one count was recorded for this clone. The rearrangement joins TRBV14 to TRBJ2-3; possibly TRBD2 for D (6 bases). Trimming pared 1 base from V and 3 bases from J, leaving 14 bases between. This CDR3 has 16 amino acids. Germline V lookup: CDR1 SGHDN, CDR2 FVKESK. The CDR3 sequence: CASSQGSGLPTDTQYF. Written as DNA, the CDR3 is TGTGCCAGCAGCCAAGGAAGCGGACTACCTACAGATACGCAGTATTTT.

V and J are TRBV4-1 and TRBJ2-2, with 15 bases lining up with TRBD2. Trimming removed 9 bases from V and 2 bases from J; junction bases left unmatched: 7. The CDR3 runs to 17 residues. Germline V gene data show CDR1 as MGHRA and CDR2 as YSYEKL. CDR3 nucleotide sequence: TGCGCCAGTTCGGGACTAGCGGGGGGACTTAACACCGGGGAGCTGTTTTTT. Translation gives CASSGLAGGLNTGELFF.

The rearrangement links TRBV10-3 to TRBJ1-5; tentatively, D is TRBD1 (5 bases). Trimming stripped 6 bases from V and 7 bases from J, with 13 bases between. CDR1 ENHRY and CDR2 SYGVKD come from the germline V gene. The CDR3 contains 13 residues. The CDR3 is CAISRDNFQPQHF. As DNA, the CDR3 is TGTGCCATCAGCAGGGATAATTTCCAGCCCCAGCATTTT.

The CDR3 is CASSPSASSYNEQFF. CDR3 DNA: TGTGCCAGCAGCCCGAGCGCGAGCTCCTACAATGAGCAGTTCTTC. The chain uses TRBV7-9 and TRBJ2-1; D is uncertain. The V end lost 5 bases, the J end lost 0 bases, and 11 bases lay between the germline ends. This CDR3 region has 15 residues. Germline loops: CDR1 SEHNR, CDR2 FQNEAQ (reference sequence).

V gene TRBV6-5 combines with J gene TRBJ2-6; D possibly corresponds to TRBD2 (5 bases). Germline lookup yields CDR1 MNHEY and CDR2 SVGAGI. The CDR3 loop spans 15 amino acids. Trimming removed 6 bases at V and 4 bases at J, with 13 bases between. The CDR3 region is CASSSGLWGANVLTF. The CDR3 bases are TGTGCCAGCAGCTCCGGACTGTGGGGGGCCAACGTCCTGACTTTC.

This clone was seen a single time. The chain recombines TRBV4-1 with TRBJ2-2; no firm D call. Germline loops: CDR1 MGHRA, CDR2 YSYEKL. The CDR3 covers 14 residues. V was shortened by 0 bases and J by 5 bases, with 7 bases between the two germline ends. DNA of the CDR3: TGCGCCAGCAGCCAAGATAGAGTAACCGGGGAGCTGTTTTTT. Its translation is CASSQDRVTGELFF.

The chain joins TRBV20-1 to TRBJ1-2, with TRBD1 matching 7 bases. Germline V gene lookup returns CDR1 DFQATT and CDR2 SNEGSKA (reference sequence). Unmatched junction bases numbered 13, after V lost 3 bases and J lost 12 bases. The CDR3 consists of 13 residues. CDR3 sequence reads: CSASWVEGAPHTF. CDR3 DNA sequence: TGCAGTGCTAGTTGGGTGGAGGGGGCCCCCCACACCTTC.